Following are 4 T cell receptor beta chains from one sample sequenced in a study of PD-1 blockade in classical Hodgkin lymphoma. Time point defined: cycle 4 day 1 (C4D1), after less than 7 weeks of nivolumab. Every one of the patients relapsed after autologous stem cell transplantation (brentuximab vedotin exposure was variable). Here immunoSEQ multiplex PCR was the method, and the copy in TCRdb shows in-frame clones only, minus some. Among roughly 9,300 clones listed, roughly 87% were seen once. The sample was peripheral blood mononuclear cells (PBMCs), taken before the fourth cycle of nivolumab. These receptors were taken from a human donor with classical Hodgkin lymphoma.

The chain is built from TRBV25-1 and TRBJ1-5; 8 bases map to TRBD1. Germline V lookup: CDR1 MGHDK, CDR2 SYGVNS. Germline trimming cut 4 bases from V and 5 bases from J; bases unmatched to any gene: 10. The CDR3 has 16 residues. Written as DNA, the CDR3 is TGTGCCAGCAGTGCGGCAGGGGGCGTAAATGATCAGCCCCAGCATTTT. Its translation: CASSAAGGVNDQPQHF.

The rearrangement links TRBV7-9 to TRBJ1-1; D unclear. The germline V gene encodes CDR1 SEHNR and CDR2 FQNEAQ (reference sequence). The CDR3 is 13 residues long. Trimming cost V 1 base and J 11 bases, with 14 bases left between them. The CDR3 here is CASSLGLAAEAFF. CDR3 nucleotides: TGTGCCAGCAGCTTAGGTTTGGCGGCGGAGGCTTTCTTT.

In its sample, this clone was seen once. The chain combines TRBV18 with TRBJ1-2, with 7 bases identical to TRBD1. Germline V gene sequence: CDR1 KGHSH, CDR2 LQKENI. V shed 3 bases, J shed 2 bases, and the junction held 6 bases outside the gene matches. The CDR3 covers 15 residues. CDR3 nucleotide sequence: TGTGCCAGCTCACCTAACAGGGGTTCCAACTATGGCTACACCTTC. This encodes CASSPNRGSNYGYTF.

This chain links TRBV4-3 with TRBJ2-3; TRBD2 matches 11 bases. The CDR3 has 16 residues. The ends lost 3 bases at V and 6 bases at J; junction bases unmatched: 8. The germline gives CDR1 LGHNA, CDR2 YSLEER. This CDR3 is CASSHLLAGDTDTQYF. The CDR3 nucleotides read TGCGCCAGCAGCCACTTACTAGCGGGAGACACGGATACGCAGTATTTT.